A single sample gave rise to the 21 T cell receptor beta chains below, sequenced in a study of blood T cell repertoires in COVID-19. Profiled with immunoSEQ multiplex PCR; TCRdb holds only in-frame clones, not every one. The sample has about 110,000 clones, around 83% seen once; the top ten hold more than 4%. The sequencing sample was made of peripheral blood. These receptors all stem from a man in his sixties or seventies with acute or convalescent COVID-19.

This clone was observed once. The V call is TRBV6-5, the J call TRBJ1-3; D is unclear. Trimming shortened V by 0 bases and J by 0 bases, and 6 bases separated the two germline ends. Germline V lookup: CDR1 MNHEY, CDR2 SVGAGI. The CDR3 consists of 15 residues. DNA of the CDR3: TGTGCCAGCAGTTACTCGGGCAACTCTGGAAACACCATATATTTT. Its protein product is CASSYSGNSGNTIYF.

This clone was observed a single time. The gene calls are TRBV19 and TRBJ2-7; the match to TRBD2 covers 9 bases. The CDR3 runs to 16 residues. Unmatched junction bases numbered 14, after V lost 5 bases and J lost 6 bases. The germline CDR1 and CDR2 sequences are LNHDA and SQIVND (reference sequence). CDR3 bases: TGTGCCAGTAGTGATAGAGCGGGGGGCATCCGGGGCGAGCAGTACTTC. The encoded protein is CASSDRAGGIRGEQYF. The complete variable domain, with remaining parts taken from reference TRBV19 and TRBJ2-7, reads DGGITQSPKYLFRKEGQNVTLSCEQNLNHDAMYWYRQDPGQGLRLIYYSQIVNDFQKGDIAEGYSVSREKKESFPLTVTSAQKNPTAFYLCASSDRAGGIRGEQYFGPGTRLTVT.

The chain uses TRBV5-4 and TRBJ2-1, with 8 bases matching TRBD2. V lost 6 bases and J lost 7; bases outside the gene matches: 12. This CDR3 region has 15 residues. Germline V gene sequence: CDR1 SGHNT, CDR2 YYREEE (reference sequence). The DNA of the CDR3 is TGTGCCAGCACTCTACGGACTAGCCTTGGTAATGAGCAGTTCTTC. It is translated as CASTLRTSLGNEQFF.

The chain joins TRBV4-2 to TRBJ1-1; the D is unclear. The CDR3 length is 13 residues. Germline values: CDR1 LGHNA, CDR2 YNFKEQ. With 4 bases removed from V and 0 bases from J, the gap between germline ends came to 6 bases. CDR3 protein: CASSRTVNTEAFF. The CDR3 DNA reads TGTGCCAGCAGCCGAACAGTGAACACTGAAGCTTTCTTT.

The V gene is TRBV2, the J gene TRBJ1-4; D call uncertain. The CDR3 is made up of 13 amino acids. Trimming stripped 6 bases from V and 4 bases from J, with 9 bases between. Germline lookup yields CDR1 SNHLY and CDR2 FYNNEI. The CDR3 coding sequence is TGTGCCAGCAGCGCCAGAATTAATGAAAAACTGTTTTTT. This gives the protein CASSARINEKLFF.

This chain links TRBV25-1 with TRBJ2-3; D might be TRBD2 (7 bases). Looked up from germline, CDR1 is MGHDK and CDR2 is SYGVNS. The V end lost 9 bases, the J end lost 2 bases, and 18 bases lay between the germline ends. This CDR3 has 15 amino acids. CDR3 residues: CASQTTGRATDTQYF. In nucleotides, the CDR3 is TGTGCCAGTCAAACAACAGGGAGGGCCACAGATACGCAGTATTTT.

The genes are TRBV5-1 and TRBJ2-2; TRBD2 agrees at 8 bases. The CDR3 totals 15 residues. Germline V gene data show CDR1 as SGHRS and CDR2 as YFSETQ. The J segment lost 4 bases and the V segment lost 1 base, leaving 3 bases of the junction unmatched. The chain's CDR3 is CASSLPRGGTGELFF. In DNA form, the CDR3 reads TGCGCCAGCAGCTTGCCCCGGGGGGGCACCGGGGAGCTGTTTTTT.

This clone was seen a handful of times. The chain has TRBV5-1 and TRBJ1-4; no firm D call. V shed 0 bases and J shed 4 bases, with 13 bases lying between them. Germline CDR1 reads SGHRS; CDR2 reads YFSETQ. The CDR3 has 16 residues. The CDR3 protein is CASSLAYSQNNEKLFF. Written as DNA, the CDR3 is TGCGCCAGCAGCTTGGCGTACTCACAGAATAATGAAAAACTGTTTTTT.

This sequence joins TRBV4-3 and TRBJ1-2; TRBD1 aligns across 11 bases. The CDR3 totals 14 residues. V shed 4 bases, J shed 5 bases, and the junction held 3 bases outside the gene matches. Per germline, CDR1 LGHNA and CDR2 YSLEER. The CDR3 loop reads CASSRTGGAYGYTF. The CDR3 bases are TGCGCCAGCAGCCGGACAGGGGGCGCGTATGGCTACACCTTC.

The chain recombines TRBV7-8 with TRBJ1-5; 7 bases match TRBD1. This CDR3 region has 16 residues. V lost 2 bases, J lost 0 bases, and 4 bases stayed unmatched. Germline CDR1 is SGHVS and CDR2 is FQNEAQ. CDR3 amino acids: CASSLLEGASNQPQHF. In DNA form, the CDR3 reads TGTGCCAGCAGCTTATTAGAGGGGGCTAGCAATCAGCCCCAGCATTTT. Together with reference TRBV7-8 and TRBJ1-5, the CDR3 gives the full variable domain: GAGVSQSPRYKVAKRGQDVALRCDPISGHVSLFWYQQALGQGPEFLTYFQNEAQLDKSGLPSDRFFAERPEGSVSTLKIQRTQQEDSAVYLCASSLLEGASNQPQHFGDGTRLSIL.

V and J are TRBV18 and TRBJ1-1; 10 bases are shared with TRBD1. V lost 10 bases and J lost 3; bases outside the gene matches: 5. Germline assignment: CDR1 KGHSH and CDR2 LQKENI. The CDR3 has 13 residues. This chain's CDR3 is CATAGQGDTEAFF. Written as DNA, the CDR3 is TGTGCCACCGCTGGACAGGGGGACACTGAAGCTTTCTTT.

CDR3 DNA sequence: TGTGCCAGCAGCTCATCCCCGGGACTAGCGGACAATCAAGAGACCCAGTACTTC. This codes for CASSSSPGLADNQETQYF. The V and J genes are TRBV7-3 and TRBJ2-5, with 11 bases matching TRBD2. CDR3 length equals 18 residues. Germline V gives CDR1 SGHTA, CDR2 FQGTGA. J lost 2 bases, V lost 4 bases, and 12 bases had no gene match. Filled out from reference TRBV7-3 and TRBJ2-5, the complete variable domain reads GAGVSQTPSNKVTEKGKYVELRCDPISGHTALYWYRQSLGQGPEFLIYFQGTGAADDSGLPNDRFFAVRPEGSVSTLKIQRTERGDSAVYLCASSSSPGLADNQETQYFGPGTRLLVL.

CDR3 amino acids: CASSPDTGVHYGYTF. CDR3 sequence (DNA): TGTGCCAGCAGCCCCGATACAGGGGTCCACTATGGCTACACCTTC. The J gene is TRBJ1-2, the V gene TRBV6-2 or TRBV6-3; TRBD1 agrees at 7 bases. Germline trimming cut 6 bases from V and 3 bases from J; bases unmatched to any gene: 10. This CDR3 has 15 amino acids. From germline, CDR1 is MNHEY and CDR2 SVGEGT.

This clone occurred once. The chain employs TRBV3-1 (or the pseudogene TRBV3-2) and TRBJ1-5; D call uncertain. V lost 1 base, J lost 1 base, and 11 bases lay in between. The CDR3 sequence is 16 residues long. Germline V gene lookup returns CDR1 LGHDT and CDR2 YNNKEL (reference sequence). The CDR3 here is CASSQGSVISNQPQHF. CDR3 nucleotide sequence: TGTGCCAGCAGCCAAGGATCAGTGATCAGCAATCAGCCCCAGCATTTT.

The CDR3, as DNA: TGTGCCAGCAGGTATGGCATGAACACTGAAGCTTTCTTT. It yields the protein CASRYGMNTEAFF. The chain is built from TRBV25-1 and TRBJ1-1; D not resolved. Germline values: CDR1 MGHDK, CDR2 SYGVNS. V was cut by 6 bases and J by 0 bases, with 8 bases left in between. The CDR3 length is 13 residues.

This sequence joins TRBV7-2 and TRBJ2-5; TRBD1 aligns across 10 bases. CDR1 and CDR2 from the germline V gene are SGHTA and FQGNSA. The CDR3 totals 14 residues. V shed 5 bases and J 6 bases; nucleotides not matched to a gene: 6. This CDR3 reads CASSAGQGLKTQYF. CDR3 DNA: TGTGCCAGCAGCGCGGGACAGGGGCTGAAGACCCAGTACTTC.

In its sample, this clone was seen a few times. The chain employs TRBV27 and TRBJ1-1; the match to TRBD1 covers 7 bases. Germline V CDR1 and CDR2: MNHEY, SMNVEV (reference sequence). J lost 2 bases, V lost 4 bases, and 16 bases had no gene match. There are 18 residues in the CDR3. The CDR3 nucleotides read TGTGCCAGCAGTTCCGTCGGTTTTTGGGACAGCCTAAACACTGAAGCTTTCTTT. It yields the protein CASSSVGFWDSLNTEAFF.

This chain uses TRBV6-5 with TRBJ2-7; 7 bases are a match to TRBD2. This CDR3 is 14 amino acids long. Trimming took 6 bases from V and 4 from J; bases not matched to a gene: 9. CDR1 is MNHEY and CDR2 is SVGAGI in the germline V gene. DNA of the CDR3: TGTGCCAGCAGCTGGGGAGGGGTTCCTTACGAGCAGTACTTC. This translates into CASSWGGVPYEQYF.

The chain recombines TRBV4-3 with TRBJ1-2; tentative D call: TRBD1 (5 bases). The CDR3 consists of 14 residues. V was cut by 0 bases and J by 7 bases, with 12 bases left in between. Germline assignment: CDR1 LGHNA and CDR2 YSLEER. The CDR3 DNA reads TGCGCCAGCAGCCAAGACATTGAAAGGGGTGGCTACACCTTC. This translates into CASSQDIERGGYTF.

This clone was picked up a small number of times. The V and J genes are TRBV19 and TRBJ1-1; D gene uncertain. V lost 3 bases, J lost 4 bases, and 15 bases lay in between. Germline CDR1 reads LNHDA; CDR2 reads SQIVND (reference sequence). The CDR3 is 15 amino acids. DNA for the CDR3: TGTGCCAGTAGTATGAGGGCAGCGATGAGCACTGAAGCTTTCTTT. Protein product: CASSMRAAMSTEAFF.

The V call is TRBV6-6, the J call TRBJ1-5; D uncertain. The CDR3 extends over 13 amino acids. V was pared by 0 bases and J by 7 bases, with 7 bases between. CDR1 MNHNY and CDR2 SVGAGI come from the germline V gene (reference sequence). The CDR3 reads CASSYSAYQPQHF. The CDR3, as DNA: TGTGCCAGCAGTTACTCAGCGTACCAGCCCCAGCATTTT.